This T cell receptor beta chain comes out of a study of shared clonotypes between healthy human individuals (dated by TCRdb to the early 2020s). With respect to the entire study: Two women and a few men aged 18 to 49 years were included in the cohort. Per donor, three plates each were used for CD4 naive and CD4 memory, two for CD8 naive, and one for CD8 memory. To estimate repertoire size and how much clonotypes are shared between individuals, the study performed deep sequencing of blood TCR repertoires from a few healthy adults. Between about 0.85 and 9.5 billion PBMCs per donor were obtained by leukapheresis. To increase sequencing depth and limit assay-specific biases, different laboratories used diverse techniques to prepare libraries and sequence TCR repertoires.

The CDR3 holds 14 amino acids from the cysteine to the phenylalanine. The CDR3 DNA has 42 bases and is translated from base 1. Looking up the germline V gene yields CDR1 MNHEY and CDR2 SVGAGI. Deletion took 4 bases off V and 2 bases off J, with a span of 11 bases between the germline ends. Here is what the overall study found, with its caveats: Based on pairwise subsampling, the degree of clonotype sharing among donors was expected to be affected by sequencing depth. Naive subsets generally had larger estimated clonotype richness than memory subsets. The small number of donors limited the genetic and exposure-history diversity represented. Incomplete sequencing was indicated by rarefaction of sorted-subset datasets, despite the large sequencing depth. Compared with non-shared clonotypes, clonotypes shared by all four sorted-subset donors had higher generation probabilities. Across a handful of donors, 4.5% to 6.5% of naive CD4, roughly 3.8% of naive CD8, under 2.5% of memory CD4, and roughly 0.4% of memory CD8 clonotypes were shared. Sampling was restricted to blood, and TCR repertoires in tissues likely differ from the TCR repertoires found in blood.

With regard to this clone: Its cognate antigen has yet to be identified. The record has no base qualities; no much larger clone is one base away.

Using the deep immunoSEQ assay, multiplex PCR amplified TCR CDR3 regions from genomic DNA. Genomic DNA extracted from each cell subset was distributed evenly over all wells of several immunoSEQ 96-well plates, and each plate served as one replicate. For sorted subsets, 150 to 250 ng genomic DNA, equal to 30,000 or so T cell genomes, was loaded into each replicate PCR. The purified libraries were quantified using a Qubit 3.0 fluorometer, sized with a Bioanalyzer 2100, and then quantified again using the KAPA Library Quantification kit. A separate single-read 150-cycle Illumina NextSeq 550 flow cell was used to sequence each immunoSEQ 96-well plate. Per the source publication's procedure: Because only junctional sequences without quality scores were contained in the immunoSEQ output, filtering matching that applied to full-length reads could not be performed. Sequences were annotated with PyIR, a Python wrapper for IgBLAST v1.9, and V/J genes and CDR3 were assigned using IMGT germline references. Reads with weak V/J assignments (E-value above 1e-6), missing CDR3, stop codons, out-of-frame junctions, or ambiguous translated residues were removed. V3J clonotypes were defined as sequences sharing an identical inferred V gene, J gene, and CDR3 amino acid sequence. Percentage overlap between repertoires was calculated by dividing the number of shared unique clonotypes by the size of the smaller repertoire. Repertoire richness was assessed with RTK rarefaction, the Chao1 estimator, and Recon v2.1 estimates of unobserved clonotypes. Generation probabilities were computed with OLGA for all TCRbeta clonotypes obtained by the gDNA method from several donors. Imported from immuneACCESS, the table was reduced by TCRdb to in-frame sequences with V and J called. These copies leave out some clones; in studies compared against another copy, an unresolved V gene accounts for under half, and the cause of the remainder is not known. That table supplies the V and J calls and clone size; D and trimming were determined from the DNA. Present in this sample are 630,000 or so clones, 95% to 98% of which were seen just once. The leading ten clones occupy 0.25% to 0.35% of the sample.

CD8 naive samples consisted of CD45RO-negative cells that were positively selected for CCR7, yielding a CD45RA+CCR7+ population without TemRA cells. The donors were healthy, HIV-negative adults who had no recently reported acute infections or vaccinations. Every donor was a Caucasian adult living in Nashville, Tennessee, USA. Blood was collected by leukapheresis, and PBMCs were isolated by Ficoll-Histopaque density gradient centrifugation and then cryopreserved in liquid nitrogen vapor phase. Purity and quantity of every magnetically sorted T cell population were checked by analytical flow cytometry. Genomic DNA was isolated from every sorted fraction and measured by UV absorbance on a Nanodrop 2000c.

The sequence links TRBV6-5 to TRBJ1-2; the D gene identity is not certain. The material sequenced was naive CD8+ T cells sorted from blood. The cell subset or site label on this specimen signifies: CD45RA+CCR7+. This receptor was identified in a man aged 30-40 years in good health. The CDR3: CASSWRQGNYGYTF. At the DNA level, the sequence is TGTGCCAGCAGTTGGCGACAAGGAAACTATGGCTACACCTTC.